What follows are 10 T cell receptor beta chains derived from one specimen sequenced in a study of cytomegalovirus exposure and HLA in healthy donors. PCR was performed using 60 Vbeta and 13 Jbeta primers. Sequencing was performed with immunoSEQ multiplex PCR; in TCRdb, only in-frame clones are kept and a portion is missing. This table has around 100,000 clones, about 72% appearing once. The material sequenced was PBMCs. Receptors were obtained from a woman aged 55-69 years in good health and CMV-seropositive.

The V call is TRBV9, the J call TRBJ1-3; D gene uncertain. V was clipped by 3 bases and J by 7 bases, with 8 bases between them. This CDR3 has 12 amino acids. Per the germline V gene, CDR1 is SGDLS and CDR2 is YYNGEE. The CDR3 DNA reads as TGTGCCAGCAGCGCCTTCGGGAACACCATATATTTT. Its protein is CASSAFGNTIYF. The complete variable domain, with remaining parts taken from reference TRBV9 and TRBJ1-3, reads DSGVTQTPKHLITATGQRVTLRCSPRSGDLSVYWYQQSLDQGLQFLIQYYNGEERAKGNILERFSAQQFPDLHSELNLSSLELGDSALYFCASSAFGNTIYFGEGSWLTVV.

The CDR3 region has the DNA TGTGCCAGCAGCTCAACAGGCGGCACCGGGGAGCTGTTTTTT. Translation: CASSSTGGTGELFF. This chain links TRBV7-3 with TRBJ2-2; weak D call: TRBD1 (5 bases). In germline, CDR1 is SGHTA, CDR2 FQGTGA. Trimming stripped 4 bases from V and 4 bases from J, with 10 bases between. The CDR3 has 14 amino acids.

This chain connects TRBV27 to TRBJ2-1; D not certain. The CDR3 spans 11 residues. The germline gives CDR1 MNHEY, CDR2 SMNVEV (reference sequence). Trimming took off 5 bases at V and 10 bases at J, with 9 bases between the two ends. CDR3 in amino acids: CASSALREQFF. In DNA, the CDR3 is TGTGCCAGCAGTGCTCTCAGGGAGCAGTTCTTC.

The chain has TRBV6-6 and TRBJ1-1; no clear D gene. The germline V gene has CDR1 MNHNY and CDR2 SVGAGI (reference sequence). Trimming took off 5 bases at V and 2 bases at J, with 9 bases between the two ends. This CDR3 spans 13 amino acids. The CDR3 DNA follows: TGTGCCAGCAGTACAAACAGTAACACTGAAGCTTTCTTT. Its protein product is CASSTNSNTEAFF.

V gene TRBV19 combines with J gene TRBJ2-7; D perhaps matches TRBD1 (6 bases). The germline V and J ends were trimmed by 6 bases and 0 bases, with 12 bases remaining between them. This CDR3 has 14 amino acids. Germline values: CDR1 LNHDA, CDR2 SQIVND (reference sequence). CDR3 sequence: CASRTGTYSYEQYF. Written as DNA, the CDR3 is TGTGCCAGTAGGACAGGTACCTACTCCTACGAGCAGTACTTC.

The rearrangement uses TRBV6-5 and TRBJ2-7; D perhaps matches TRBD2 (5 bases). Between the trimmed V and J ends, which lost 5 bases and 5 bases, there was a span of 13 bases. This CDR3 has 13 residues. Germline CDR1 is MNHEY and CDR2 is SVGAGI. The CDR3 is CASSDLSGNEQYF. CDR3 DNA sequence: TGTGCCAGCAGTGACCTAAGCGGTAACGAGCAGTACTTC.

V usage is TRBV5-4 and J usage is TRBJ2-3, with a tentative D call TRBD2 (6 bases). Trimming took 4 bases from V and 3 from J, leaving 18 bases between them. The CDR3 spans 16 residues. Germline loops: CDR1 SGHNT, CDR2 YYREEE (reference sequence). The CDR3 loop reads CASSSSTRGRTDTQYF. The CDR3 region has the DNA TGTGCCAGCAGCAGCTCAACTCGGGGGAGAACAGATACGCAGTATTTT.

The CDR3 loop reads CSASRPDEQYF. The CDR3 coding sequence is TGCAGTGCTAGTCGTCCCGACGAGCAGTACTTC. The rearrangement links TRBV20-1 to TRBJ2-7; no definite D call. This CDR3 spans 11 amino acids. Trimming removed 3 bases from V and 5 bases from J, with 8 bases in between. Germline CDR1 is DFQATT and CDR2 is SNEGSKA (reference sequence).

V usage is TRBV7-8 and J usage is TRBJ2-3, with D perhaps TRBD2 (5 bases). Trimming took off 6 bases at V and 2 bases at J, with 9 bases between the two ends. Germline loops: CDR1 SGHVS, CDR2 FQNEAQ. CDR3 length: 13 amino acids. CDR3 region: CASRFDYTDTQYF. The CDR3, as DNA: TGTGCCAGCAGGTTCGACTACACAGATACGCAGTATTTT.

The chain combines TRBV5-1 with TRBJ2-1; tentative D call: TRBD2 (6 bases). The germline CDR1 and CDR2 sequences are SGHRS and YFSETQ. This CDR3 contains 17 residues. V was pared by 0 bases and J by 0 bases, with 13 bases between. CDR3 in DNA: TGCGCCAGCAGCTTGGGGGACTTTCTTGTCTCCTACAATGAGCAGTTCTTC. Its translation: CASSLGDFLVSYNEQFF.